The next 32 T cell receptor beta chains were all read from a single sample in a study of radiotherapy plus CTLA-4 blockade in lung cancer. TCRdb keeps only in-frame clones here, not all; method: immunoSEQ multiplex PCR. Of roughly 90,000 clones in the sample, around 88% were seen once. The source was peripheral blood, collected from a patient treated with radiotherapy plus ipilimumab. These receptor sequences come from a human donor with non-small cell lung cancer that progressed on radiotherapy plus ipilimumab.

This chain uses TRBV5-1 with TRBJ2-1, with 11 bases aligning to TRBD2. Looked up from germline, CDR1 is SGHRS and CDR2 is YFSETQ. Trimming cost V 3 bases and J 9 bases; bases outside gene matches: 17. The CDR3 consists of 18 residues. The CDR3 DNA is TGCGCCAGCAGCTGGACAAACGTAGCGGGAGGGCCAGATGGTGAGCAGTTCTTC. Residues: CASSWTNVAGGPDGEQFF.

The J gene is TRBJ1-1, the V gene TRBV5-1, with D uncertain. V dropped 2 bases and J dropped 1 base, with 6 bases sitting between them. Germline CDR1 is SGHRS and CDR2 is YFSETQ. The CDR3 covers 13 residues. The CDR3 DNA reads TGCGCCAGCAGCTTAGAACCGAACACTGAAGCTTTCTTT. Encoded protein: CASSLEPNTEAFF.

For the CDR3, the DNA is TGTGCCAGCAGTGAAGCAAGCTATGGCTACACCTTC. Translating it yields CASSEASYGYTF. V usage is TRBV6-1 and J usage is TRBJ1-2; D is uncertain. The V gene lost 0 bases and the J gene lost 4 bases, with 3 bases spanning the gap. The CDR3 has 12 amino acids. Germline lookup yields CDR1 MNHNS and CDR2 SASEGT.

V and J are TRBV7-9 and TRBJ2-5; D uncertain. The J call may be mistaken, given a closer DNA end match to TRBJ2-7. This CDR3 has 14 residues. Germline CDR1 is SEHNR and CDR2 is FQNEAQ (reference sequence). The CDR3 loop is CASSPELTSYEQYF. The DNA for the CDR3 is TGTGCCAGCAGCCCTGAATTGACCTCCTACGAGCAGTACTTC.

The chain links TRBV18 to TRBJ1-2, with D unresolved. The CDR3 totals 16 residues. Between the trimmed V and J ends, which lost 3 bases and 0 bases, there was a span of 14 bases. The germline V gene encodes CDR1 KGHSH and CDR2 LQKENI. Here the CDR3 reads CASSPDTTLANYGYTF. In nucleotides, the CDR3 is TGTGCCAGCTCACCTGACACGACGTTAGCTAACTATGGCTACACCTTC.

The chain has TRBV29-1 and TRBJ2-3, with a weak D call TRBD2 (5 bases). The germline V and J ends were trimmed by 4 bases and 6 bases, with 8 bases remaining between them. CDR3 size: 11 residues. Germline V gene data show CDR1 as SQVTM and CDR2 as ANQGSEA. This CDR3 reads CSVAWRDTQYF. The CDR3 DNA reads as TGCAGCGTTGCTTGGAGGGATACGCAGTATTTT.

The rearrangement uses TRBV10-3 and TRBJ2-1; 9 nucleotides line up with TRBD1. The CDR3 runs 13 residues. Germline values: CDR1 ENHRY, CDR2 SYGVKD. Trimming cost V 8 bases and J 7 bases; bases outside gene matches: 6. The CDR3 nucleotides are TGTGCCATCCGGGACAGGGTTTGGAATGAGCAGTTCTTC. Encoded protein: CAIRDRVWNEQFF.

The V call is TRBV5-1, the J call TRBJ2-2; D not resolved. The length of the CDR3 is 15 residues. Trimming shortened V by 4 bases and J by 6 bases, and 16 bases separated the two germline ends. Per the germline V gene, CDR1 is SGHRS and CDR2 is YFSETQ. The CDR3 coding sequence is TGCGCCAGCAGCGCCGTTGGCCGTGGGGCCGGGGAGCTGTTTTTT. As protein: CASSAVGRGAGELFF. Variable domain in full (rest from reference TRBV5-1 and TRBJ2-2): KAGVTQTPRYLIKTRGQQVTLSCSPISGHRSVSWYQQTPGQGLQFLFEYFSETQRNKGNFPGRFSGRQFSNSRSEMNVSTLELGDSALYLCASSAVGRGAGELFFGEGSRLTVL.

V usage is TRBV9 and J usage is TRBJ2-7, with D perhaps matching TRBD2 (5 bases). This CDR3 is built from 14 residues. Deletions cut 4 bases from V and 4 bases from J, with 15 bases between. Germline V gene data show CDR1 as SGDLS and CDR2 as YYNGEE. CDR3 nucleotides: TGTGCCAGCAGCACGGGGAGCGGAAGTTACGAGCAGTACTTC. Translating gives CASSTGSGSYEQYF.

The V gene is TRBV7-6, the J gene TRBJ1-2; 9 nucleotides align to TRBD1. Germline values: CDR1 SGHVS, CDR2 FNYEAQ. The CDR3 spans 13 residues. With V trimmed by 4 bases and J by 8 bases, 5 bases remained unmatched. The CDR3 sequence: CASSSRDRVGYTF. Here the CDR3 DNA reads TGTGCCAGCAGCTCCCGGGACAGGGTAGGCTACACCTTC.

Only a few counts were recorded for this clone. This sequence joins TRBV18 and TRBJ1-3; 7 bases match TRBD1. This CDR3 has 16 amino acids. Germline V CDR1 and CDR2: KGHSH, LQKENI. V was clipped by 5 bases and J by 3 bases; unmatched bases: 10. The CDR3 region is CASSSGTAAFGNTIYF. DNA for the CDR3: TGTGCCAGCTCATCCGGGACAGCAGCTTTTGGAAACACCATATATTTT.

This clone has a handful of counts. The chain employs TRBV19 and TRBJ1-1; the D is unclear. V was pared by 4 bases and J by 0 bases, with 15 bases between. The germline CDR1 and CDR2 sequences are LNHDA and SQIVND (reference sequence). The CDR3 sequence is 16 residues long. The CDR3 loop reads CASSTRGSVLNTEAFF. CDR3 bases: TGTGCCAGTAGTACCCGCGGGTCAGTCTTGAACACTGAAGCTTTCTTT. Looking up the rest from reference TRBV19 and TRBJ1-1 gives the full variable domain: DGGITQSPKYLFRKEGQNVTLSCEQNLNHDAMYWYRQDPGQGLRLIYYSQIVNDFQKGDIAEGYSVSREKKESFPLTVTSAQKNPTAFYLCASSTRGSVLNTEAFFGQGTRLTVV.

This clone was observed once. The chain links TRBV5-6 to TRBJ2-1; maybe TRBD2 (5 bases). Germline CDR1 and CDR2: SGHDT and YYEEEE. The CDR3 runs 13 residues. Deletions cut 3 bases from V and 2 bases from J, with 6 bases between. CDR3 sequence (DNA): TGTGCCAGCAGCTCCGGGACCTACAATGAGCAGTTCTTC. Translation gives CASSSGTYNEQFF.

The gene calls are TRBV19 and TRBJ2-3; D unclear. Germline CDR1 LNHDA, CDR2 SQIVND (reference sequence). V lost 3 bases, J lost 4 bases, and 11 bases lay in between. The CDR3 extends over 14 amino acids. CDR3 region: CASSIPRSPDTQYF. The CDR3 region has the DNA TGTGCCAGTAGTATCCCCAGGTCCCCAGATACGCAGTATTTT.

CDR3 sequence reads: CASSYRYNEQFF. DNA for the CDR3: TGTGCCAGCAGTTACCGCTACAATGAGCAGTTCTTC. The chain carries TRBV27 and TRBJ2-1; no clear D. Trimming removed 4 bases from V and 3 bases from J, with 4 bases in between. This CDR3 region has 12 residues. Germline V gene sequence: CDR1 MNHEY, CDR2 SMNVEV (reference sequence).

V and J are TRBV28 and TRBJ2-2; unclear D gene. V gave up 1 base and J gave up 3 bases, with 15 bases separating them. CDR3 size: 17 residues. Per germline, CDR1 MDHEN and CDR2 SYDVKM. DNA of the CDR3: TGTGCCAGCAGTTTATACCACCTTTCCGTTTACACCGGGGAGCTGTTTTTT. Residues: CASSLYHLSVYTGELFF.

The V call is TRBV5-8, the J call TRBJ2-7; D call uncertain. Trimming took 2 bases from V and 0 from J, leaving 6 bases between them. The CDR3 sequence is 13 residues long. The germline CDR1 and CDR2 sequences are SGHTS and YDEGEE. The CDR3 coding sequence is TGTGCCAGCAGCTTCGTTCCCTCCTACGAGCAGTACTTC. The encoded protein is CASSFVPSYEQYF.

This clone was observed a single time. V and J are TRBV10-3 and TRBJ2-2; no clear D gene. Germline CDR1 and CDR2: ENHRY and SYGVKD. The V gene lost 6 bases and the J gene lost 6 bases, with 14 bases spanning the gap. There are 14 residues in the CDR3. The CDR3 is CAISPDRDAGELFF. Here the CDR3 DNA reads TGTGCCATCAGCCCCGATCGTGACGCCGGGGAGCTGTTTTTT.

The chain recombines TRBV11-3 with TRBJ1-3; D gene ambiguous. Per germline, CDR1 SGHNT and CDR2 YENEEA. This CDR3 has 16 amino acids. Trimming pared 4 bases from V and 0 bases from J, leaving 13 bases between. CDR3 sequence: CASSSGGTHSGNTIYF. Here the CDR3 DNA reads TGTGCCAGCAGCTCTGGCGGAACGCACTCTGGAAACACCATATATTTT.

This chain joins TRBV5-1 and TRBJ2-7; D is uncertain. The germline gives CDR1 SGHRS, CDR2 YFSETQ. The CDR3 is made up of 14 amino acids. V shed 6 bases and J shed 0 bases, with 13 bases lying between them. CDR3 residues: CASTPRADSYEQYF. The CDR3 DNA reads as TGCGCCAGCACTCCCCGCGCTGACTCCTACGAGCAGTACTTC.

This clone showed up just once. The rearrangement links TRBV7-2 to TRBJ2-3; a possible D gene is TRBD1 (6 bases). Germline CDR1 and CDR2: SGHTA and FQGNSA. The CDR3 has 14 residues. Between the trimmed V and J ends, which lost 5 bases and 7 bases, there was a span of 16 bases. The CDR3 DNA follows: TGTGCCAGCAGCCGGGACCAGGGGTCAAATACGCAGTATTTT. Its translation is CASSRDQGSNTQYF.

The sample holds one count of this clone. The chain links TRBV6-6 to TRBJ2-3; D gene ambiguous. V gave up 10 bases and J gave up 0 bases, with 17 bases separating them. The CDR3 has 15 residues. Looked up from germline, CDR1 is MNHNY and CDR2 is SVGAGI (reference sequence). CDR3 protein: CANSTRASSTDTQYF. The CDR3 bases are TGTGCCAACTCCACTCGCGCCTCTAGCACAGATACGCAGTATTTT.

The chain carries TRBV2 and TRBJ2-2; tentatively, D is TRBD1 (6 bases). The CDR3 runs 17 residues. Germline CDR1 reads SNHLY; CDR2 reads FYNNEI. Trimming took 7 bases from V and 5 from J, leaving 23 bases between them. The CDR3 DNA reads TGTGCCAGCACCCCAGATCGTACAGGGAGAGGTACCGGGGAGCTGTTTTTT. Protein product: CASTPDRTGRGTGELFF.

J is TRBJ2-2 and V is TRBV13; D is possibly TRBD1 or TRBD2 (6 bases each). The CDR3 extends over 22 amino acids. The germline V and J ends were trimmed by 4 bases and 0 bases, with 30 bases remaining between them. Germline CDR1 is PRHDT and CDR2 is FYEKMQ (reference sequence). The CDR3 sequence is CASSSRRGARGMELANTGELFF. CDR3 in DNA: TGTGCCAGCAGCTCTAGGAGGGGGGCCCGCGGGATGGAGTTAGCGAACACCGGGGAGCTGTTTTTT.

J is TRBJ2-1 and V is TRBV18; TRBD1 or TRBD2 may be the D gene (5 bases each). Germline loops: CDR1 KGHSH, CDR2 LQKENI. Trimming shortened V by 2 bases and J by 12 bases, and 17 bases separated the two germline ends. This CDR3 comprises 14 residues. The CDR3 reads CASSPGSGAGGQFF. The CDR3 nucleotides read TGTGCCAGCTCACCAGGATCCGGGGCAGGTGGGCAGTTCTTC.

This chain connects TRBV2 to TRBJ2-7; 11 nucleotides align to TRBD1. This CDR3 is 14 amino acids long. The germline V gene encodes CDR1 SNHLY and CDR2 FYNNEI. After removal of 9 bases from V and 3 bases from J, the junction contained 7 bases not matched to a gene. The DNA of the CDR3 is TGTGCCAGTCGGGACAGGGGGTCTCTCTACGAGCAGTACTTC. Protein: CASRDRGSLYEQYF. Using reference TRBV2 and TRBJ2-7 for the parts outside the CDR3, the full variable domain is EPEVTQTPSHQVTQMGQEVILRCVPISNHLYFYWYRQILGQKVEFLVSFYNNEISEKSEIFDDQFSVERPDGSNFTLKIRSTKLEDSAMYFCASRDRGSLYEQYFGPGTRLTVT.

The chain combines TRBV6-6 with TRBJ2-7; 10 positions agree with TRBD2. Germline assignment: CDR1 MNHNY and CDR2 SVGAGI (reference sequence). The CDR3 length is 14 residues. The V gene end was trimmed by 6 bases and the J gene end by 3 bases; junction bases not matched to a gene: 5. CDR3 bases: TGTGCCAGCAGGCGACTAGCGGGCGGCTACGAGCAGTACTTC. Translating it yields CASRRLAGGYEQYF.

This chain uses TRBV11-2 with TRBJ2-7; D is perhaps TRBD2 (6 bases). The V and J ends lost 7 bases and 0 bases respectively, with 16 bases between them. The CDR3 length is 15 residues. Germline V gene sequence: CDR1 SGHAT, CDR2 FQNNGV. The CDR3 DNA reads TGTGCCAGCACCCGGTGGGCCGGGAGCTCCTACGAGCAGTACTTC. As protein: CASTRWAGSSYEQYF. The whole variable domain, remainder taken from reference TRBV11-2 and TRBJ2-7, is EAGVAQSPRYKIIEKRQSVAFWCNPISGHATLYWYQQILGQGPKLLIQFQNNGVVDDSQLPKDRFSAERLKGVDSTLKIQPAKLEDSAVYLCASTRWAGSSYEQYFGPGTRLTVT.

The rearrangement links TRBV28 to TRBJ1-4, with TRBD1 matching 7 bases. After removal of 6 bases from V and 6 bases from J, the junction contained 7 bases not matched to a gene. The CDR3 has 14 amino acids. Germline CDR1 and CDR2: MDHEN and SYDVKM. In nucleotides, the CDR3 is TGTGCCAGCAGCACAGGGGTCCGGCATGAAAAACTGTTTTTT. Translating it yields CASSTGVRHEKLFF.

The chain employs TRBV2 and TRBJ2-3, with D perhaps assigned TRBD1 or TRBD2 (5 bases each). CDR1 and CDR2 from the germline V gene are SNHLY and FYNNEI. This CDR3 spans 12 amino acids. The V end was cut by 5 bases, the J end by 4 bases, with 7 bases between. CDR3: CASSSGPDTQYF. The CDR3 bases are TGTGCCAGCAGTTCGGGACCAGATACGCAGTATTTT.

Turning to this clone: An end of the junction does not agree with germline; a read error may underlie this. J is TRBJ1-1 and V is TRBV5-4, with D unresolved. From germline, CDR1 is SGHNT and CDR2 YYREEE (reference sequence). This CDR3 spans 13 amino acids. The CDR3: CASSLQRNTGAFF. The CDR3, as DNA: TGTGCCAGCAGCTTGCAGAGGAACACTGGAGCTTTCTTT.

The J gene is TRBJ2-1, the V gene TRBV9, with D tentatively TRBD2 (6 bases). Trimming took 4 bases from V and 0 from J, leaving 20 bases between them. This CDR3 is built from 18 residues. Germline CDR1 SGDLS, CDR2 YYNGEE. The CDR3 DNA sequence: TGTGCCAGCAGCAGATGGGACTTCCCCCGTAGCTCCTACAATGAGCAGTTCTTC. This encodes CASSRWDFPRSSYNEQFF.